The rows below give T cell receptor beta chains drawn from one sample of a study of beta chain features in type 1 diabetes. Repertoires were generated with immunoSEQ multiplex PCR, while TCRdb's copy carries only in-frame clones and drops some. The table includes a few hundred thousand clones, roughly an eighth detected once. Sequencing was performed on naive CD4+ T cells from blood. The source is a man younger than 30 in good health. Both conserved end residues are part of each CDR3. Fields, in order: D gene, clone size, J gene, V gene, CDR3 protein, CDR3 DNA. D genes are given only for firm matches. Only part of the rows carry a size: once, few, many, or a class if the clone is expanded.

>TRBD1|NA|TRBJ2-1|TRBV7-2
CASIGSGTGGYNEQFF
TGTGCCAGCATTGGATCCGGGACAGGGGGGTACAATGAGCAGTTCTTC
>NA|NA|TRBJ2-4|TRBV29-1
CSVERHTGKNIQYF
TGCAGCGTTGAACGGCATACGGGCAAAAACATTCAGTACTTC
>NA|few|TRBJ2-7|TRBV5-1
CASSLGQYYEQYF
TGCGCCAGCAGCCTCGGACAGTACTACGAGCAGTACTTC
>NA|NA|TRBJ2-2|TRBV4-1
CASSQGGSGELFF
TGCGCCAGCAGCCAAGGGGGCTCCGGGGAGCTGTTTTTT
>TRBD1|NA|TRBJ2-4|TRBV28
CASSSPGQGNIQYF
TGTGCCAGCAGCTCCCCGGGACAGGGAAACATTCAGTACTTC
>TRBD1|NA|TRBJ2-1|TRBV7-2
CASSLAGQVDEQFF
TGTGCCAGCAGCTTAGCGGGACAGGTTGATGAGCAGTTCTTC
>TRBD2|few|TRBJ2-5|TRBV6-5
CASSSLSSGRWETQYF
TGTGCCAGCAGTTCCCTCAGTAGCGGGAGGTGGGAGACCCAGTACTTC
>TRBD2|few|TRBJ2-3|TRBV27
CASSLAGAADTQYF
TGTGCCAGCAGTTTAGCGGGAGCCGCAGATACGCAGTATTTT
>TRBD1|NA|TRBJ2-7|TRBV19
CASSIPPGQANYEQYF
TGTGCCAGTAGTATTCCCCCGGGACAGGCAAACTACGAGCAGTACTTC
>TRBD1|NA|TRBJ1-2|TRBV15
CATSREPGTGPIMYGYTF
TGTGCCACCAGCAGGGAACCCGGGACAGGACCTATTATGTATGGCTACACCTTC
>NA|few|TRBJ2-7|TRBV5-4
CASSLDGRDYEQYF
TGTGCCAGCAGCTTGGATGGCAGGGACTACGAGCAGTACTTC
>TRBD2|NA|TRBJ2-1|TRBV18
CASSPPAGGVYNEQFF
TGTGCCAGCTCACCACCTGCGGGGGGGGTCTACAATGAGCAGTTCTTC
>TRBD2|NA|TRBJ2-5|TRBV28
CASSSNGLADQETQYF
TGTGCCAGCAGTTCTAACGGGCTAGCGGACCAAGAGACCCAGTACTTC
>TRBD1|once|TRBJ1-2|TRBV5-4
CASSLDRGNYGYTF
TGTGCCAGCAGCTTGGACAGGGGGAACTATGGCTACACCTTC
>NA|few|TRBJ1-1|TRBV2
CASKWGRGTEAFF
TGTGCCAGCAAATGGGGGCGAGGGACTGAAGCTTTCTTT
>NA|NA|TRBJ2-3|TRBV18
CASSPGTRGTDTQYF
TGTGCCAGCTCCCCAGGGACAAGGGGCACAGATACGCAGTATTTT
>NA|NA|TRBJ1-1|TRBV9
CASSTGPRGVEAFF
TGTGCCAGCAGCACCGGCCCCCGGGGGGTTGAAGCTTTCTTT
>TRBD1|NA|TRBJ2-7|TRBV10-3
CAISEQGAQTYEQYF
TGTGCCATCAGTGAACAGGGGGCGCAGACCTACGAGCAGTACTTC
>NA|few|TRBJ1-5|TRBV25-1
CASSLTAGQPQHF
TGTGCCAGCAGTTTGACAGCGGGACAGCCCCAGCATTTT
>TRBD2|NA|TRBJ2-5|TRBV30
CAWSTGTSGYIFQETQYF
TGTGCCTGGAGCACAGGGACTAGCGGGTATATCTTCCAAGAGACCCAGTACTTC
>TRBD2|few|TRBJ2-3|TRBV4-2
CASSPGASGDTDTQYF
TGTGCCAGCAGCCCCGGGGCTAGCGGTGACACAGATACGCAGTATTTT
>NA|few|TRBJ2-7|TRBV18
CASSSPTRGEQYF
TGTGCCAGCTCATCCCCCACGCGGGGAGAGCAGTACTTC
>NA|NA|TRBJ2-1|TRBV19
CASSSESGAHEQFF
TGTGCCAGTAGTTCAGAATCAGGGGCCCATGAGCAGTTCTTC
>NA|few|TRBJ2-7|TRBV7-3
CASSSHLLGEQYF
TGTGCCAGCAGCTCCCACCTGCTAGGAGAGCAGTACTTC
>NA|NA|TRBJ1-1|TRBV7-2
CASSLSPAGLAEAFF
TGTGCCAGCAGCTTATCCCCGGCGGGGTTAGCTGAAGCTTTCTTT
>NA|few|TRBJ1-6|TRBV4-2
CASSQDIRYSDSPLHF
TGTGCCAGCAGCCAAGATATCCGATACAGTGATTCACCCCTCCACTTT
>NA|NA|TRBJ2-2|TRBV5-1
CASSPTGQTYTGELFF
TGCGCCAGCAGCCCCACGGGACAAACATACACCGGGGAGCTGTTTTTT
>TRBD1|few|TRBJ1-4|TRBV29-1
CSVATEDRGSKLFF
TGCAGCGTTGCCACCGAGGACAGGGGGTCAAAACTGTTTTTT
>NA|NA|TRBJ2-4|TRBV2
CASRGLAKNIQYF
TGTGCCAGCAGGGGACTAGCCAAAAACATTCAGTACTTC
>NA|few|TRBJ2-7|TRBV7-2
CASSLLYEQYF
TGTGCCAGCAGCCTACTATACGAGCAGTACTTC
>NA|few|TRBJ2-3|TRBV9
CASSVLAARRADTQYF
TGTGCCAGCAGCGTATTAGCGGCTCGACGGGCAGATACGCAGTATTTT
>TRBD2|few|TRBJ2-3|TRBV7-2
CASSLGTLAGDGSTQYF
TGTGCCAGCAGCTTAGGGACCCTAGCGGGAGACGGGAGTACGCAGTATTTT
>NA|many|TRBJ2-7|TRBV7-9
CASSFGRVSEQYF
TGTGCCAGCAGCTTCGGCAGGGTTAGCGAGCAGTACTTC
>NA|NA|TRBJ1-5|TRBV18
CASSPSSGAVQPQHF
TGTGCCAGCTCACCATCTTCTGGGGCCGTTCAGCCCCAGCATTTT
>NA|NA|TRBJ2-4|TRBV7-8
CASSKTRILAKNIQYF
TGTGCCAGCAGCAAGACTCGAATTCTAGCCAAAAACATTCAGTACTTC
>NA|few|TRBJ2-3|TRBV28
CASSSPDMRTQYF
TGTGCCAGCAGTTCTCCGGACATGCGGACGCAGTATTTT
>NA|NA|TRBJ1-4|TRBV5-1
CASSIHGPGEQLFF
TGCGCCAGCAGCATACACGGGCCCGGGGAGCAACTGTTTTTT
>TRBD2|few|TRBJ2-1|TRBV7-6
CASSLAGLDVQFF
TGTGCCAGCAGCTTAGCGGGACTAGATGTGCAGTTCTTC
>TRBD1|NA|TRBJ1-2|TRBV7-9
CASSLGDRGYGYTF
TGTGCCAGCAGCTTAGGGGACAGGGGTTATGGCTACACCTTC
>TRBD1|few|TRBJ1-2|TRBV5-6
CASSLSGQVFYTF
TGTGCCAGCAGCTTGTCTGGACAGGTATTTTACACCTTC
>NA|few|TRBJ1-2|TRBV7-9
CASSLGSSAGLYGYTF
TGTGCCAGCAGCTTGGGGTCATCGGCGGGCCTCTATGGCTACACCTTC
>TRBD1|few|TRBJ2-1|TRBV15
CATSRVQGASSYNEQFF
TGTGCCACCAGCAGAGTACAGGGGGCGTCTTCCTACAATGAGCAGTTCTTC
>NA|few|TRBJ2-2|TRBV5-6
CASSADRNTGELFF
TGTGCCAGCAGCGCCGACAGGAACACCGGGGAGCTGTTTTTT
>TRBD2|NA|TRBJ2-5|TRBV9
CASSTPGPSGGETQYF
TGTGCCAGCAGCACCCCAGGCCCTAGCGGGGGAGAGACCCAGTACTTC
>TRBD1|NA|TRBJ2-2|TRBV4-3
CASSQGVRGRIGELFF
TGCGCCAGCAGCCAAGGTGTGAGGGGGCGTATCGGGGAGCTGTTTTTT
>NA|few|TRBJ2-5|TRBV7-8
CATRPPGLPGETQYF
TGTGCCACCAGACCACCGGGACTCCCTGGGGAGACCCAGTACTTC
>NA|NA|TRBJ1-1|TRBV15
CATSRESGLGTEAFF
TGTGCCACCAGCAGAGAATCAGGGTTGGGAACTGAAGCTTTCTTT
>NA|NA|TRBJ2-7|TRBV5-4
CASSQGGGMEYEQYF
TGTGCCAGCAGCCAAGGTGGCGGGATGGAATACGAGCAGTACTTC
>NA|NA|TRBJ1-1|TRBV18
CASSLQENTEAFF
TGTGCCAGCTCACTACAGGAGAACACTGAAGCTTTCTTT